This T cell receptor beta chain was sequenced for a study of cytomegalovirus exposure and HLA in healthy donors. Regarding the study as a whole: Rarity held for most TCR sequences, but there were some public TCRs that occurred in many donors. Cytomegalovirus-associated TCR beta chains were listed, numbering some 170. Excluded were some V segments that proved indistinguishable, including TRBV6-2 and TRBV6-3.

Remarks on this clone: Its target is not known.

Trimming shortened V by 5 bases and J by 0 bases, and 20 bases separated the two germline ends. Germline V lookup: CDR1 SEHNR, CDR2 FQNEAQ (reference sequence). CDR3 length: 18 residues. The PCR used 60 Vbeta and 13 Jbeta primers. Study processing details: Per a later analysis, the number of unique TCR beta chains was around 80 million, of which around 9.9 million were shared. Sequencing used immunoSEQ multiplex PCR; TCRdb keeps in-frame clones, though not all of them. The V and J calls and clone size come from that table; D and trimming were worked out from the DNA. The sample has approximately 140,000 clones, 70% to 90% seen once; the top ten hold under 2%.

The receptor was isolated from a boy between 10 and 17 years old in good health and CMV-seronegative. This chain links TRBV7-9 with TRBJ2-1; possibly TRBD1 for D (5 bases). Specimen: PBMCs. This chain's CDR3 is CASSVWKGVIFSYNEQFF. Written as DNA, the CDR3 is TGTGCCAGCAGCGTATGGAAAGGGGTTATATTCTCCTACAATGAGCAGTTCTTC.